This T cell receptor (beta chain) emerged from a study of monozygotic twins with inflammatory bowel disease. The unique tags termed UMIs, each holding a 6-nucleotide sample barcode, were added by means of template switching. TCRdb re-called the 5' RACE reads and shows each CDR3 protein once, DNA omitted. This sample contains around 450,000 distinct CDR3 sequences. As regards this clonotype: The antigen is unknown.

This CDR3 has 15 amino acids. Overall study results and limits: For repertoire similarity, concordant twins did not differ from discordant twins, possibly because power was limited. Reduced clonotype sharing with other individuals was observed in IBD patients relative to healthy twins, especially with disease activity.

The rearrangement uses TRBV12-3 or TRBV12-4 and TRBJ2-3; TCRdb's assignment of TRBD1 cannot be checked, as there is no DNA. The source material was blood. This clonotype was sampled from a human donor with ulcerative colitis or Crohn's disease, or a healthy co-twin of an affected twin (not recorded which). This CDR3 reads CASSLNGQVTDTQYF.